This is a list of T cell receptor beta chains from one sample in a study of T cells in Graves' hyperthyroidism and ophthalmopathy. MiXCR was run by TCRdb on the multiplex PCR reads, yielding one entry per CDR3 protein. The sample holds 500,000 to 800,000 distinct CDR3 sequences, approximately 14% seen once. The specimen sequenced was blood. The receptors derive from a woman in her 50s with Graves' ophthalmopathy. CDR3s include the opening cysteine and the closing phenylalanine or tryptophan. A D gene is named only where the DNA matches it firmly. Rows give clone size only sometimes, using once, few, many, or a class for an expanded clone.

D gene | J gene | clone size | V gene | CDR3 DNA | CDR3 protein
. | TRBJ2-7 | . | TRBV29-1 | TGCAGCGTTCTGACAGCCTACGAGCAGTACTTC | CSVLTAYEQYF
. | TRBJ1-4 | many | TRBV3-1 | TGTGCCAGCAGCCTCCGATCCGGGAATGAAAAACTGTTTTTT | CASSLRSGNEKLFF
TRBD2 | TRBJ2-1 | many | TRBV28 | TGTGCCAGCAGTTTAGAGACTAGCGGGAGTTCAGGGTCCTACAATGAGCAGTTCTTC | CASSLETSGSSGSYNEQFF
TRBD1 | TRBJ1-2 | . | TRBV20-1 | TGCAGTGACAAAGGACAGGGGGATGCTAGTGGCTACACCTTC | CSDKGQGDASGYTF
. | TRBJ2-4 | once | TRBV19 | TGTGCCAGTGGGAGCAGGGGACGGTTCAAAAACATTCAGTACTTC | CASGSRGRFKNIQYF
. | TRBJ2-3 | many | TRBV7-2 | TGTGCCAGCAGCCGCATGCCCCCCCCAGATACGCAGTATTTT | CASSRMPPPDTQYF
TRBD2 | TRBJ2-5 | . | TRBV20-1 | TGCAGTGCCCCGGGGGGGTACCAAGAGACCCAGTACTTC | CSAPGGYQETQYF
. | TRBJ2-7 | many | TRBV7-9 | TGTGCCAGCAGCGAGAGGACAGCCTACGAGCAGTACTTC | CASSERTAYEQYF
. | TRBJ2-1 | many | TRBV7-2 | TGTGCCAGCAGCTCCCCGGGGGTCGGGTATAATGAGCAGTTCTTC | CASSSPGVGYNEQFF
TRBD1 | TRBJ2-1 | many | TRBV5-1 | TGCGCCAGCAGCTACCGGACAGGGGGCGGGGTTCCAAAACAGTTCTTC | CASSYRTGGGVPKQFF
. | TRBJ1-1 | . | TRBV9 | TGTGCCAGCAGCGTTGGGGGATATGGGACTGAAGCTTTCTTT | CASSVGGYGTEAFF
. | TRBJ2-2 | many | TRBV7-2 | TGTGCCAGCAGCTTACTGAGGTCAACCAACACCGGGGAGCTGTTTTTT | CASSLLRSTNTGELFF
. | TRBJ2-3 | . | TRBV4-1 | TGCGCCAGCAGCCAAGGTGTAGCCCCTTGGGATACGCAGTATTTT | CASSQGVAPWDTQYF
. | TRBJ2-1 | many | TRBV28 | TGTGCCAGCAGTTTAGTGGGAGGTGCCGCCAACAATGAGCAGTTCTTC | CASSLVGGAANNEQFF
. | TRBJ2-4 | few | TRBV25-1 | TGTGCCAGCAGTGAATACGCAGGCAGAAACATTCAGTACTTC | CASSEYAGRNIQYF
. | TRBJ2-1 | many | TRBV11-3 | TGTGCCAGCAGCTACCTCGCTAGCAATGAGCAGTTCTTC | CASSYLASNEQFF
. | TRBJ2-2 | . | TRBV6-2/TRBV6-3 | TGTGCCAGCAGTTACCCCCAACCGAACACCGGGGAGCTGTTTTTT | CASSYPQPNTGELFF
. | TRBJ1-5 | . | TRBV15 | TGTGCCACCAGCAGAGTACAGGAGCATCAGCCCCAGCATTTT | CATSRVQEHQPQHF
. | TRBJ1-2 | few | TRBV2 | TGTGCCAGCAGTGATTCGGGCCCTAACTATGGCTACACCTTC | CASSDSGPNYGYTF
. | TRBJ1-2 | many | TRBV12-3/TRBV12-4 | TGTGCCAGCAGTTTGTCCAGCCAACCTAACTATGGCTACACCTTC | CASSLSSQPNYGYTF
TRBD1 | TRBJ1-5 | many | TRBV12-3/TRBV12-4 | TGTGCCAGCAGTCCCAGGGGGCTTAATAGCAATCAGCCCCAGCATTTT | CASSPRGLNSNQPQHF
TRBD1 | TRBJ2-7 | . | TRBV29-1 | TGCAGCGTTGGTTCGGGACAGCACTACGAGCAGTACTTC | CSVGSGQHYEQYF
. | TRBJ2-2 | few | TRBV7-2 | TGTGCCAGCAGCTTCGTCGGGGGAGTCACCGGGGAGCTGTTTTTT | CASSFVGGVTGELFF
. | TRBJ2-3 | . | TRBV28 | TGTGCCAGCAGTTCCCCCCGGGATACAGATACGCAGTATTTT | CASSSPRDTDTQYF
TRBD1 | TRBJ1-2 | many | TRBV30 | TGTGCCCACGGACAGGGAAACTATGGCTACACCTTC | CAHGQGNYGYTF
TRBD1 | TRBJ1-2 | . | TRBV27 | TGTGCCAGCAGTTTATCCGGGACAGGGCCATCCTCCTATGGCTACACCTTC | CASSLSGTGPSSYGYTF
. | TRBJ2-2 | many | TRBV20-1 | TGCAGTGCTAGAGATCCCGGCCGCACCGGGGAGCTGTTTTTT | CSARDPGRTGELFF
. | TRBJ2-5 | few | TRBV7-9 | TGTGCCAGCGGAGGGGGGGCGGGCGCGGAGACCCAGTACTTC | CASGGGAGAETQYF
TRBD2 | TRBJ2-3 | few | TRBV6-1 | TGTGCCAGCAGTGAGAATAGCGGGAGATCAGATACGCAGTATTTT | CASSENSGRSDTQYF
. | TRBJ2-1 | . | TRBV20-1 | TGCAGTGCGCCACCCACGACAAGCAATGAGCAGTTCTTC | CSAPPTTSNEQFF
. | TRBJ2-4 | . | TRBV5-1 | TGCGCCAGCAGCTTGGAAGGGACACCCCTTCTAGCCAAAAACATTCAGTACTTC | CASSLEGTPLLAKNIQYF
TRBD2 | TRBJ2-7 | few | TRBV20-1 | TGCAGTGCTAGAGTTACCGGGACTAGCGGGAGTGGCTACGAGCAGTACTTC | CSARVTGTSGSGYEQYF
TRBD2 | TRBJ2-5 | many | TRBV2 | TGTGCCAGCAGTTCAGGGGGACTAGCGGGAGACCTAGAGACCCAGTACTTC | CASSSGGLAGDLETQYF
TRBD1 | TRBJ1-2 | many | TRBV11-3 | TGTGCCAGCAGCTCCAGGACAGGCGGCTACACCTTC | CASSSRTGGYTF
TRBD2 | TRBJ2-7 | . | TRBV24-1 | TGTGCCACCAGTGACAGGAGAAGACTAGCCGTCTTTGAAGAGCAGTACTTC | CATSDRRRLAVFEEQYF
TRBD1 | TRBJ1-5 | many | TRBV6-2/TRBV6-3 | TGTGCCAGCAGTCACAGGGGGGCCAATCAGCCCCAGCATTTT | CASSHRGANQPQHF
. | TRBJ2-1 | . | TRBV7-2 | TGTGCCAGCAGTGAAGCTGTCAGTCTCAATGAGCAGTTCTTC | CASSEAVSLNEQFF
. | TRBJ2-3 | many | TRBV7-3 | TGTGCCAGCAGCTCAACCGGGACACTAAGCACAGATACGCAGTATTTT | CASSSTGTLSTDTQYF
. | TRBJ2-1 | many | TRBV6-1 | TGTGCCAGCAGATCCCGGACAGTTCGACCCGACAATGAGCAGTTCTTC | CASRSRTVRPDNEQFF
. | TRBJ1-1 | . | TRBV20-1 | TGCAGTGAAGGTAACGGACACGCTAACACTGAAGCTTTCTTT | CSEGNGHANTEAFF
TRBD2 | TRBJ2-1 | . | TRBV3-1 | TGTGCCAGCAGCCTACTAGCGGGGCGTAATGAGCAGTTCTTC | CASSLLAGRNEQFF
. | TRBJ1-2 | many | TRBV18 | TGTGCCAGCTCACCTCCGATAGCAGTCTATGGCTACACCTTC | CASSPPIAVYGYTF
TRBD1 | TRBJ2-1 | few | TRBV6-2/TRBV6-3 | TGTGCCAGCATTCCTGCGGACAGGTCAGGAAATGAGCAGTTCTTC | CASIPADRSGNEQFF
TRBD1 | TRBJ1-5 | many | TRBV6-1 | TGTGCCAGCAGTGACGGGGACAGGGGGCTTAGTCAGCCCCAGCATTTT | CASSDGDRGLSQPQHF
. | TRBJ2-1 | many | TRBV27 | TGTGCCAGCAGTAGCCTCCCAGGGGTTCGAAACAATGAGCAGTTCTTC | CASSSLPGVRNNEQFF
TRBD1 | TRBJ1-1 | . | TRBV19 | TGTGCCAGTAGTATACTGCGGGACAGGGGGACTTTGGGGGGAAACACTGAAGCTTTCTTT | CASSILRDRGTLGGNTEAFF
TRBD1 | TRBJ1-5 | many | TRBV12-3/TRBV12-4 | TGTGCCAGCAGTGCCAGACAGGGGCGGTATAGCAATCAGCCCCAGCATTTT | CASSARQGRYSNQPQHF
TRBD1 | TRBJ2-7 | many | TRBV6-1 | TGTGCCAGCAGTGACAGGGGGCGACTCTTCTACGAGCAGTACTTC | CASSDRGRLFYEQYF
. | TRBJ2-1 | . | TRBV5-6 | TGTGCCAGCAGCTTACGGGGACATACCTACAATGAGCAGTTCTTC | CASSLRGHTYNEQFF
. | TRBJ1-5 | many | TRBV6-1 | TGTGCCAGCAGTCCACCATCTATGCCCCAGCATTTT | CASSPPSMPQHF
. | TRBJ1-6 | few | TRBV3-1 | TGTGCCAGCAGCCAGCCTGGGGTTGCGAATTCACCCCTCCACTTT | CASSQPGVANSPLHF